This T cell receptor beta chain was identified in a study of CD8 T cells in Susac syndrome. The RNA input was roughly 0.45 to 1 ug, and it was reverse transcribed with random hexamers. TCRdb re-derived calls from the immunoSEQ multiplex PCR reads in MiXCR, one entry per CDR3 protein. Of hundreds of thousands of distinct CDR3 sequences in the sample, 89% were seen once. V dropped 6 bases and J dropped 5; count of bases not matched to a gene: 9. The CDR3 has 14 amino acids. The study used treatment-naive patients who had stable or active relapsing-remitting disease as multiple sclerosis controls. The clonotype was recovered from a human donor with multiple sclerosis. The sequenced sample was CD8+ T cells from PBMCs. The rearrangement uses TRBV12-3 or TRBV12-4 and TRBJ2-7; 8 nucleotides line up with TRBD2. The CDR3 spells CASRPAGGWNEQYF. DNA of the CDR3: TGTGCCAGCAGGCCCGCGGGGGGTTGGAACGAGCAGTACTTC.